This section outlines one T cell receptor (beta chain) sequence together with its context. The data stem from a study of cytomegalovirus exposure and HLA in healthy donors. Losses at the gene ends were 0 bases for V and 0 bases for J; bases not matched to a gene: 4. The V gene's germline CDR1 is LNHNV and CDR2 YYDKDF (reference sequence). This CDR3 is 16 amino acids long. PCR amplification relied on 60 Vbeta primers (plus 13 Jbeta primers). This table comes from immunoSEQ multiplex PCR, and its TCRdb copy is limited to in-frame clones, with some not included. Here the sample spans more than 150,000 clones, more than 85% being singletons.

The chain uses TRBV15 and TRBJ2-7, with 8 bases fitting TRBD1. This receptor was identified in a girl under three years old in good health and CMV-seronegative. The specimen was PBMCs. This CDR3 reads CATSREAGGISYEQYF. The CDR3 coding sequence is TGTGCCACCAGCAGAGAGGCAGGGGGCATCTCCTACGAGCAGTACTTC.